This T cell receptor beta chain was captured in a study of blood T cell repertoires in COVID-19. How the authors handled the data: Quantification of nucleated cells was approximated via reference gene primer amplification. Some clones are missing from TCRdb's copy, which holds only in-frame ones; the method was immunoSEQ multiplex PCR. V and J calls and clone size are those listed in that table; D and trimming were worked out from the DNA. The sample lists 100,000 or so clones; around 81% were seen once. The CDR3 spans 15 residues. Between the trimmed V and J ends, which lost 2 bases and 1 base, there was a span of 8 bases. Germline V lookup: CDR1 MNHEY, CDR2 SVGAGI.

The chain uses TRBV6-5 and TRBJ2-2; possibly TRBD1 for D (6 bases). The source of this sequence is a woman in her 70s with acute or convalescent COVID-19. The specimen sequenced was peripheral blood. The CDR3, as DNA: TGTGCCAGCAGTTACGAGGGGGTGAACACCGGGGAGCTGTTTTTT. Residues: CASSYEGVNTGELFF.